The 10 T cell receptor beta chains in this list originate from one sample, sequenced in a study of persistence of HIV-infected CD4 T cells (dated by TCRdb to between 2020 and 2021). TCRbeta repertoires were sequenced from genomic DNA with the immunoSEQ hsTCRB assay version 4 in survey mode. TCRdb's version of the immuneACCESS table is confined to in-frame rearrangements and falls short of the full clone set. An unresolved V gene accounts for under half of the shortfall where checked; the remainder is of unknown origin. In all, the sample holds tens of thousands of clones, and 70% to 75% of those were seen once. In total, the top ten clones hold 1.5% to 2% of the sample. Their cognate antigens are unknown. In light of the paper, this sample's treatment or condition label describes: suppressive antiretroviral therapy. A pool of overlapping 15-mer peptides from HIV-1 Gag, at about 0.92 ug per peptide per mL, was used to stimulate the cells. Nonresponding CD40L-negative CD69-negative CD45RO-high memory CD4+ T cells were sorted as memory populations depleted of antigen-responding cells.

The specimen comprised CD4+ T cells sorted from PBMCs after roughly 17-hour stimulation, sampled from a patient who received antiretroviral therapy. The cell subset or site tag for this specimen amounts to: CD40L-CD69- CD45RO-high memory CD4 T cells not responding to Gag peptides. These receptors were obtained from an adult man with HIV who was CMV-seropositive.

The chain recombines TRBV10-3 with TRBJ1-1, with 7 bases identical to TRBD1. The CDR3 has 13 residues. Germline V gene sequence: CDR1 ENHRY, CDR2 SYGVKD. The V and J ends lost 8 bases and 1 base, in that order; junction bases with no gene match: 4. DNA of the CDR3: TGTGCCATCGCCCGGACAGGGAACACTGAAGCTTTCTTT. As protein: CAIARTGNTEAFF.

The rearrangement links TRBV5-1 to TRBJ2-2; tentative D call: TRBD1 (5 bases). The CDR3 has 15 amino acids. V was pared by 0 bases and J by 5 bases, with 11 bases between. CDR1 is SGHRS, CDR2 YFSETQ, per germline. CDR3: CASSLGVQVTGELFF. The CDR3, as DNA: TGCGCCAGCAGCTTGGGGGTACAGGTAACCGGGGAGCTGTTTTTT.

The chain links TRBV2 to TRBJ2-7, with no clear D. The CDR3 loop spans 13 amino acids. Germline values: CDR1 SNHLY, CDR2 FYNNEI. V lost 6 bases to trimming and J lost 0 bases, with 9 bases between them. The CDR3 nucleotides read TGTGCCAGCAGCTCCGACACCTCCTACGAGCAGTACTTC. As protein: CASSSDTSYEQYF. Full variable domain (rest looked up from reference TRBV2 and TRBJ2-7): EPEVTQTPSHQVTQMGQEVILRCVPISNHLYFYWYRQILGQKVEFLVSFYNNEISEKSEIFDDQFSVERPDGSNFTLKIRSTKLEDSAMYFCASSSDTSYEQYFGPGTRLTVT.

The chain is built from TRBV12-3 or TRBV12-4 and TRBJ2-7; D is unclear. V was pared by 7 bases and J by 5 bases, with 15 bases between. The CDR3 has 13 residues. The CDR3 sequence: CASTKNGPDEQYF. In nucleotides, the CDR3 is TGTGCCAGCACCAAAAATGGGCCGGACGAGCAGTACTTC.

The rearrangement joins TRBV28 to TRBJ1-3; D call uncertain. The CDR3 extends over 14 amino acids. Deletions cut 8 bases from V and 6 bases from J, with 17 bases between. CDR1 is MDHEN, CDR2 SYDVKM, per germline. The CDR3: CASGSVGDSNTIYF. Here the CDR3 DNA reads TGTGCCAGCGGGTCTGTGGGCGACTCAAACACCATATATTTT.

In its sample, this clone was seen a few times. This sequence joins TRBV3-1 (or the pseudogene TRBV3-2) and TRBJ2-1; D is perhaps TRBD1 or TRBD2 (6 bases each). The CDR3 length is 16 residues. The germline V gene encodes CDR1 LGHDT and CDR2 YNNKEL (reference sequence). Trimming shortened V by 0 bases and J by 6 bases, and 15 bases separated the two germline ends. The CDR3 loop is CASSQDGGPGGNEQFF. In nucleotides, the CDR3 is TGTGCCAGCAGCCAAGATGGGGGCCCCGGGGGCAATGAGCAGTTCTTC.

The rearrangement uses TRBV19 and TRBJ1-2; tentative D call: TRBD1 (5 bases). Germline values: CDR1 LNHDA, CDR2 SQIVND (reference sequence). Trimming cost V 1 base and J 6 bases, with 12 bases left between them. This CDR3 has 14 amino acids. DNA of the CDR3: TGTGCCAGTAGTATAGCTACAGGCGCGAATGGCTACACCTTC. Amino acid sequence: CASSIATGANGYTF. The full variable domain, with the rest looked up from reference TRBV19 and TRBJ1-2, is DGGITQSPKYLFRKEGQNVTLSCEQNLNHDAMYWYRQDPGQGLRLIYYSQIVNDFQKGDIAEGYSVSREKKESFPLTVTSAQKNPTAFYLCASSIATGANGYTFGSGTRLTVV.

This chain links TRBV6-1 with TRBJ2-7; D unclear. The CDR3 length is 12 residues. Germline-derived CDR1 and CDR2 are MNHNS and SASEGT. Trimming took 2 bases from V and 9 from J, leaving 11 bases between them. In DNA form, the CDR3 reads TGTGCCAGCAGTGAACTAACGTCGGGGCAGTACTTC. It is translated as CASSELTSGQYF.

J is TRBJ2-7 and V is TRBV6-5, with TRBD1 matching over 9 bases. The V gene's germline CDR1 is MNHEY and CDR2 SVGAGI. CDR3 size: 13 residues. The V and J ends lost 6 bases and 5 bases, in that order; junction bases with no gene match: 5. The CDR3 protein is CASSSDRGHEQYF. The CDR3 DNA reads as TGTGCCAGCAGCTCGGACAGGGGCCACGAGCAGTACTTC.

The gene calls are TRBV6-5 and TRBJ1-4; 7 bases fit TRBD1. This CDR3 has 15 residues. Germline assignment: CDR1 MNHEY and CDR2 SVGAGI. With V trimmed by 6 bases and J by 12 bases, 16 bases remained unmatched. As DNA, the CDR3 is TGTGCCAGCAGGGGGGCTGTACAGGGGCCCTTTGAACTGTTTTTT. This codes for CASRGAVQGPFELFF.